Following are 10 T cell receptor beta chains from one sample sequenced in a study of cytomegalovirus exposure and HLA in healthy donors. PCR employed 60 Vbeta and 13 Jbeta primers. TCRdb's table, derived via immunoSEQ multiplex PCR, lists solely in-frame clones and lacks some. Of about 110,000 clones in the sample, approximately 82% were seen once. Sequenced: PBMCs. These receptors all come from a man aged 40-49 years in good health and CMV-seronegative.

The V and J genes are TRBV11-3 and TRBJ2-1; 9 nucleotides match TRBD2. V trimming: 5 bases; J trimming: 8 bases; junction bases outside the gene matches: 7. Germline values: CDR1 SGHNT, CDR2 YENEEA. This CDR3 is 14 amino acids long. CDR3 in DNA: TGTGCCAGCAGCCCAGGGGGGACTAGCCATGAGCAGTTCTTC. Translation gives CASSPGGTSHEQFF.

Written as DNA, the CDR3 is TGTGCCAGCAGCGCTTCCGGGACAGGAGGCTATGGCTACACCTTC. It is translated as CASSASGTGGYGYTF. The J gene is TRBJ1-2, the V gene TRBV9; 8 bases fit TRBD1. The CDR3 spans 15 residues. Germline CDR1 SGDLS, CDR2 YYNGEE. The trim removed 3 bases at V and 4 bases at J, leaving 8 bases unmatched.

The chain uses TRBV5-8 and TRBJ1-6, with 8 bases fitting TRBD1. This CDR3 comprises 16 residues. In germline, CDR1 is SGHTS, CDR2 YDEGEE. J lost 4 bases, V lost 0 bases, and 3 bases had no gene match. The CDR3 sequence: CASSLGQGTYNSPLHF. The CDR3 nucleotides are TGTGCCAGCAGCTTGGGACAGGGGACTTATAATTCACCCCTCCACTTT.

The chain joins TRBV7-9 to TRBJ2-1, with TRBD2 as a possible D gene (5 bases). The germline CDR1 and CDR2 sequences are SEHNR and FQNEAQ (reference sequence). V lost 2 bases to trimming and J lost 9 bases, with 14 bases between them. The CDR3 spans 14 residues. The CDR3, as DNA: TGTGCCAGCAGCTTATCCGACCTAGGAGGTGAGCAGTTCTTC. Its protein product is CASSLSDLGGEQFF.

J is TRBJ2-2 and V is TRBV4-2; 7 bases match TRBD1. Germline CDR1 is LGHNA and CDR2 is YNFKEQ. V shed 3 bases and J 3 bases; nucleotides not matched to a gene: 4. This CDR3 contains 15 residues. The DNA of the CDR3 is TGTGCCAGCAGCCAGGAGACAGGGTACACCGGGGAGCTGTTTTTT. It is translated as CASSQETGYTGELFF.

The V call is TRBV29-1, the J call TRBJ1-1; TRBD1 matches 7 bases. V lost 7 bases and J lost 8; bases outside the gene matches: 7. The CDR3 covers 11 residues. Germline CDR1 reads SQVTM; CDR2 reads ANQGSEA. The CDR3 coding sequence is TGCAGCGCCGGGTGGGGACAGGAAGCTTTCTTT. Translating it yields CSAGWGQEAFF.

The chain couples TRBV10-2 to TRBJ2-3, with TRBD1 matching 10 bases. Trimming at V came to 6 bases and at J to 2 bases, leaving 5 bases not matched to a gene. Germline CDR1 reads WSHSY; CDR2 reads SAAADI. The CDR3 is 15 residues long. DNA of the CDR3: TGCGCCAGCAGCGGACAGGGGGTTCACACAGATACGCAGTATTTT. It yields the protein CASSGQGVHTDTQYF.

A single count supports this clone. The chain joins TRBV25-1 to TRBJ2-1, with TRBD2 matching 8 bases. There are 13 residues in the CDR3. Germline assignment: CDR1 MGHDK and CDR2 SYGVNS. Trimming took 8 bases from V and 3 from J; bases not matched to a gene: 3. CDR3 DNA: TGTGCCAGCCTAACTAGCGGCTACAATGAGCAGTTCTTC. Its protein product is CASLTSGYNEQFF.

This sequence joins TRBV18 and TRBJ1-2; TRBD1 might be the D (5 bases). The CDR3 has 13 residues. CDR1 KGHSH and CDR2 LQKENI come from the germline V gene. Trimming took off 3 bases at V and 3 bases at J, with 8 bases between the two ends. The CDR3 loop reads CASSPEGDYGYTF. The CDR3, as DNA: TGTGCCAGCTCACCTGAAGGGGACTATGGCTACACCTTC.

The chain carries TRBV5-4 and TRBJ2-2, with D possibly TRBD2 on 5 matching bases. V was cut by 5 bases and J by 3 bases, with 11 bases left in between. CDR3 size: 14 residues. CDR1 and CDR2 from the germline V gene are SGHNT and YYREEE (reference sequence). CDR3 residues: CASSYGIYTGELFF. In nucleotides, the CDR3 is TGTGCCAGCAGTTACGGGATTTACACCGGGGAGCTGTTTTTT.